Here is one TCR beta chain with its context. The target antigen is unknown. Primers included in the PCR were 60 Vbeta and 13 Jbeta primers. Measured with immunoSEQ multiplex PCR; TCRdb has only the in-frame clones, and not every one. Of 150,000 to 200,000 clones listed, roughly 80% are singletons. This specimen belongs to a study of cytomegalovirus exposure and HLA in healthy donors. Study-level findings and limits: Among immune exposure information, only CMV serostatus was available. Data from an earlier analysis indicated that most TCR beta V segments were productive either about 90% or about 30% of the time. Both high specificity and high sensitivity reportedly marked the classifier's diagnosis of cytomegalovirus status.

Trimming stripped 5 bases from V and 2 bases from J, with 13 bases between. The CDR3 runs to 13 residues. CDR1 is SQVTM, CDR2 ANQGSEA, per germline. The sequenced material came from PBMCs. This receptor was taken from a man between 18 and 35 years old in good health and CMV-seropositive. V gene TRBV29-1 combines with J gene TRBJ2-7; D might be TRBD2 (5 bases). CDR3: CSVNGLGTYEQYF. DNA of the CDR3: TGCAGCGTTAACGGACTTGGGACCTACGAGCAGTACTTC.